This T cell receptor (beta chain) was observed in a study of T cell responses to AZD1222 COVID-19 vaccine. The study, taken as a whole, reports: Two doses of AZD1222 preceded a rise in Spike-specific TCR breadth and depth. Distributed over spike, vaccine-associated CD4 TCRs predominated at 160-218 and 743-854. Females outnumbered males among donors, who were mostly white British; clonal diversity was possibly underestimated.

Sequenced by immunoSEQ multiplex PCR; TCRdb stores in-frame clones only, minus some. The data contain approximately 150,000 clones, 93% of them singletons. This clone was detected a few times. Its antigen is as yet unknown. This TCR was sampled from an adult in good health. Sequencing used peripheral blood, obtained on day 0 of AZD1222 vaccination.

DNA for the CDR3: TGCGCCAGCAGCCAAGAAGGTGCCTCTGGAAACACCATATATTTT. Amino acids: CASSQEGASGNTIYF. The chain carries TRBV4-3 and TRBJ1-3; D gene ambiguous. V lost 0 bases to trimming and J lost 0 bases, with 6 bases between them. Per germline, CDR1 LGHNA and CDR2 YSLEER. This CDR3 contains 15 residues.